This T cell receptor beta chain appears in the sequencing data of a study of T cell responses to AZD1222 COVID-19 vaccine. Looking at the study overall: Investigators merged groups given second doses at roughly 4 or roughly 12 weeks.

The V gene lost 3 bases and the J gene lost 4 bases, with 9 bases spanning the gap. The CDR3 has 13 amino acids. In germline, CDR1 is LNHDA, CDR2 SQIVND (reference sequence). Assay: immunoSEQ multiplex PCR; the TCRdb copy retains only in-frame clones and omits some. The sample has under 130,000 clones; 90% are singletons. This receptor was obtained from an adult in good health. The chain couples TRBV19 to TRBJ1-2; no clear D gene. This specimen consisted of peripheral blood, obtained on day 0 of AZD1222 vaccination. In nucleotides, the CDR3 is TGTGCCAGTAGTATCCTTACCTTCTATGGCTACACCTTC. Its protein is CASSILTFYGYTF.